The 30 T cell receptor beta chains given below trace back to one sample, sequenced in a study of CD8 T cells in ankylosing spondylitis. TCRdb itself ran the 5' RACE reads through MiXCR, one entry per CDR3 protein. The data show about 240,000 distinct CDR3 sequences, with around 9.1% seen just once and around 6.8% held by the top ten. Sequenced material: blood, either unsorted or a sorted T cell fraction (not recorded which). Receptors were obtained from a male donor with ankylosing spondylitis or in good health (not recorded which).

This clonotype has ten or more counts. The chain couples TRBV18 to TRBJ2-1, with 7 bases lining up with TRBD2. The CDR3 covers 16 residues. Per the germline V gene, CDR1 is KGHSH and CDR2 is LQKENI. V dropped 6 bases and J dropped 5; count of bases not matched to a gene: 13. CDR3 sequence reads: CASSTRGAGANNEQFF. The DNA of the CDR3 is TGTGCCAGCTCGACCCGTGGGGCGGGAGCCAACAATGAGCAGTTCTTC.

This clonotype has at least ten counts. The chain couples TRBV5-1 to TRBJ2-1; D tentatively fits TRBD1 or TRBD2 (5 bases each). CDR1 is SGHRS, CDR2 YFSETQ, per germline. Trimming took 0 bases from V and 2 from J, leaving 6 bases between them. The CDR3 consists of 14 residues. The CDR3 bases are TGCGCCAGCAGCTTGGGGGACGCCTACAATGAGCAGTTCTTC. It encodes CASSLGDAYNEQFF.

This clonotype was recorded many times. The chain has TRBV20-1 and TRBJ1-1, with D perhaps TRBD1 (5 bases). Germline V gene lookup returns CDR1 DFQATT and CDR2 SNEGSKA (reference sequence). Trimming pared 2 bases from V and 0 bases from J, leaving 7 bases between. The CDR3 is 13 residues long. The CDR3 coding sequence is TGCAGTGCTAGAACGACAGTGAACACTGAAGCTTTCTTT. Translating it yields CSARTTVNTEAFF.

The rearrangement joins TRBV20-1 to TRBJ2-3, with a weak D call TRBD2 (6 bases). Trimming cost V 2 bases and J 1 base, with 10 bases left between them. Germline V gene lookup returns CDR1 DFQATT and CDR2 SNEGSKA (reference sequence). CDR3 length equals 14 residues. In nucleotides, the CDR3 is TGCAGTGCTAGACTAGCGCGGGGCACAGATACGCAGTATTTT. As protein: CSARLARGTDTQYF.

This clonotype was found many times. J is TRBJ2-2 and V is TRBV7-2; D is ambiguous. CDR3 length equals 13 residues. Trimming shortened V by 8 bases and J by 4 bases, and 11 bases separated the two germline ends. From germline, CDR1 is SGHTA and CDR2 FQGNSA. The CDR3 loop reads CASSPRTTGELFF. As DNA, the CDR3 is TGTGCCAGCTCACCAAGGACCACCGGGGAGCTGTTTTTT.

This clonotype has just a few counts. The chain employs TRBV7-9 and TRBJ1-4; 10 bases match TRBD1. With V trimmed by 7 bases and J by 6 bases, 8 bases remained unmatched. The CDR3 spans 15 residues. CDR1 and CDR2 (germline): SEHNR, FQNEAQ (reference sequence). This chain's CDR3 is CASNAAGTGDEKLFF. CDR3 coding DNA: TGTGCCAGCAACGCGGCAGGGACAGGGGATGAAAAACTGTTTTTT.

The rearrangement uses TRBV20-1 and TRBJ1-5, with 7 bases lining up with TRBD1. CDR1 is DFQATT, CDR2 SNEGSKA, per germline (reference sequence). The CDR3 runs to 14 residues. J lost 1 base, V lost 4 bases, and 4 bases had no gene match. The CDR3 protein is CSANKGASNQPQHF. The CDR3 DNA is TGCAGTGCTAATAAGGGGGCGAGCAATCAGCCCCAGCATTTT.

This clonotype has only a few counts. The chain couples TRBV11-2 to TRBJ1-1; 8 bases are shared with TRBD1. The ends lost 6 bases at V and 5 bases at J; junction bases unmatched: 17. Looked up from germline, CDR1 is SGHAT and CDR2 is FQNNGV. This CDR3 contains 17 residues. CDR3 residues: CASSSIHGSGGGTEAFF. The CDR3 nucleotides read TGTGCCAGCAGTTCAATACACGGATCAGGGGGCGGGACTGAAGCTTTCTTT.

The genes are TRBV3-1 and TRBJ2-1, with D uncertain. The CDR3 consists of 14 residues. V gave up 0 bases and J gave up 4 bases, with 7 bases separating them. Germline CDR1 and CDR2: LGHDT and YNNKEL (reference sequence). The CDR3 spells CASSQDIRYNEQFF. In nucleotides, the CDR3 is TGTGCCAGCAGCCAAGATATCAGGTACAATGAGCAGTTCTTC.

This clonotype was found many times. This chain joins TRBV25-1 and TRBJ1-2, with 7 positions matching TRBD1. This CDR3 comprises 15 residues. The germline CDR1 and CDR2 sequences are MGHDK and SYGVNS. V trimming: 3 bases; J trimming: 4 bases; junction bases outside the gene matches: 8. The CDR3 nucleotides are TGTGCCAGCAGTGATACAGGGGAGTATGCCTATGGCTACACCTTC. This codes for CASSDTGEYAYGYTF.

The CDR3 protein is CASSLGSRRKPSYEQYF. The CDR3, as DNA: TGCGCCAGCAGCTTGGGGAGTAGGCGGAAACCCTCCTACGAGCAGTACTTC. The rearrangement joins TRBV5-1 to TRBJ2-7; D remains ambiguous. This CDR3 is 17 amino acids long. V gave up 0 bases and J gave up 0 bases, with 16 bases separating them. Per germline, CDR1 SGHRS and CDR2 YFSETQ. The variable domain in full, completed from reference TRBV5-1 and TRBJ2-7, reads KAGVTQTPRYLIKTRGQQVTLSCSPISGHRSVSWYQQTPGQGLQFLFEYFSETQRNKGNFPGRFSGRQFSNSRSEMNVSTLELGDSALYLCASSLGSRRKPSYEQYFGPGTRLTVT.

This clonotype was seen many times. The gene calls are TRBV7-2 and TRBJ2-4; D is unclear. Trimming shortened V by 5 bases and J by 0 bases, and 11 bases separated the two germline ends. The CDR3 length is 15 residues. In germline, CDR1 is SGHTA, CDR2 FQGNSA. The CDR3 here is CASSPEWVAKNIQYF. DNA of the CDR3: TGTGCCAGCAGCCCCGAGTGGGTAGCCAAAAACATTCAGTACTTC.

This clonotype was counted at least ten times. CDR3 nucleotides: TGTGCCAGCAGTGACCCGAGACAGGTCAACTCCTACGAGCAGTACTTC. Translated, it gives CASSDPRQVNSYEQYF. The V call is TRBV25-1, the J call TRBJ2-7, with D possibly being TRBD1 (6 bases). There are 16 residues in the CDR3. Trimming shortened V by 3 bases and J by 0 bases, and 15 bases separated the two germline ends. Germline V lookup: CDR1 MGHDK, CDR2 SYGVNS.

This clonotype has at least ten counts. The rearrangement joins TRBV7-2 to TRBJ1-3, with unresolved D. Germline V gene lookup returns CDR1 SGHTA and CDR2 FQGNSA. The CDR3 runs 16 residues. V dropped 2 bases and J dropped 2 bases, with 13 bases sitting between them. The CDR3 bases are TGTGCCAGCAGCTTAACAACTCTGGCAACTGGAAACACCATATATTTT. Protein: CASSLTTLATGNTIYF.

This clonotype was observed at least ten times. This chain joins TRBV29-1 and TRBJ2-1, with 9 bases fitting TRBD1. Looked up from germline, CDR1 is SQVTM and CDR2 is ANQGSEA. Trimming removed 3 bases from V and 3 bases from J; junction bases left unmatched: 6. This CDR3 has 15 amino acids. The CDR3 sequence: CSVDGDREIYNEQFF. The CDR3 nucleotides are TGCAGCGTTGACGGGGACAGGGAAATCTACAATGAGCAGTTCTTC.

The J gene is TRBJ2-5, the V gene TRBV12-3 or TRBV12-4, with D perhaps TRBD1 (6 bases). This CDR3 is built from 14 residues. Trimming cost V 5 bases and J 1 base, with 11 bases left between them. The CDR3 sequence: CASSVTGTQETQYF. In DNA, the CDR3 is TGTGCCAGCAGTGTCACAGGGACCCAAGAGACCCAGTACTTC.

The sample holds many counts of this clonotype. The rearrangement uses TRBV6-2 or TRBV6-3 and TRBJ1-2; 10 positions agree with TRBD1. In germline, CDR1 is MNHEY, CDR2 SVGEGT. The CDR3 totals 14 residues. Trimming at V came to 4 bases and at J to 3 bases, leaving 2 bases not matched to a gene. The CDR3: CASSLDRGDYGYTF. The CDR3 coding sequence is TGTGCCAGCAGTTTGGACAGGGGGGACTATGGCTACACCTTC.

This chain connects TRBV12-3 or TRBV12-4 to TRBJ2-1; D call uncertain. The germline V and J ends were trimmed by 3 bases and 7 bases, with 16 bases remaining between them. This CDR3 spans 15 amino acids. The CDR3 coding sequence is TGTGCCAGCAGTTTGGTCGCGGTAGGTGGGAATGAGCAGTTCTTC. As protein: CASSLVAVGGNEQFF.

This clonotype was seen ten or more times. The genes are TRBV12-3 or TRBV12-4 and TRBJ2-5, with 10 nucleotides matching TRBD1. V lost 5 bases to trimming and J lost 4 bases; unmatched junction nucleotides: 10. CDR3 length: 16 amino acids. The CDR3, as DNA: TGTGCCAGCAGTCCCCGACAGGGGGCGCCTCTAGAGACCCAGTACTTC. Translating gives CASSPRQGAPLETQYF.

This clonotype has at least ten counts. The chain recombines TRBV5-1 with TRBJ1-5; TRBD1 aligns across 9 bases. From germline, CDR1 is SGHRS and CDR2 YFSETQ. With 4 bases clipped from V and 9 bases from J, the junction kept 5 bases outside the gene matches. This CDR3 has 13 amino acids. CDR3 nucleotide sequence: TGCGCCAGCAGCCCCCAGGGACAGGGGCCCCAGCATTTT. Translated, it gives CASSPQGQGPQHF.

This clonotype occurred many times. The rearrangement joins TRBV4-1 to TRBJ2-7, with 7 bases lining up with TRBD1. The CDR3 totals 14 residues. CDR1 MGHRA and CDR2 YSYEKL come from the germline V gene. J was trimmed by 4 bases and V by 4 bases; bases with no gene match: 7. Here the CDR3 DNA reads TGCGCCAGCAGCCTGGACTCGACAGGGTACGAGCAGTACTTC. Translating it yields CASSLDSTGYEQYF.

The gene calls are TRBV4-2 and TRBJ2-2, with D possibly being TRBD1 (6 bases). Germline V gene data show CDR1 as LGHNA and CDR2 as YNFKEQ. The CDR3 covers 15 residues. Trimming shortened V by 1 base and J by 3 bases, and 9 bases separated the two germline ends. DNA for the CDR3: TGTGCCAGCAGCCAAGTGGCAGGGGACACCGGGGAGCTGTTTTTT. Protein sequence: CASSQVAGDTGELFF.

The sample holds a few counts of this clonotype. V is TRBV2 and J is TRBJ1-4, with a tentative D call TRBD1 (5 bases). Germline V CDR1 and CDR2: SNHLY, FYNNEI. This CDR3 contains 12 residues. Trimming removed 9 bases from V and 8 bases from J, with 13 bases in between. The CDR3 bases are TGTGCCAGTAGGCAGGGAGGAGAAAAACTGTTTTTT. Translation: CASRQGGEKLFF.

This clonotype occurred many times. The V gene is TRBV12-3 or TRBV12-4, the J gene TRBJ2-7, with TRBD2 matching 9 bases. This CDR3 has 15 residues. V was clipped by 7 bases and J by 4 bases; unmatched bases: 11. CDR3 region: CASNLGGTSFYEQYF. For the CDR3, the DNA is TGTGCCAGCAACCTAGGAGGGACTAGCTTTTACGAGCAGTACTTC.

This clonotype was found many times. The chain couples TRBV30 to TRBJ1-2, with TRBD1 matching 7 bases. The germline gives CDR1 GTSNPN, CDR2 SVGIG (reference sequence). The CDR3 has 14 amino acids. J was trimmed by 7 bases and V by 0 bases; bases with no gene match: 8. CDR3 DNA sequence: TGTGCCTGGAGTGTACAGGGGATCTCAAGTGGCTACACCTTC. Translated, it gives CAWSVQGISSGYTF.

In regard to this clonotype: It may be a read error: a sequence one base away is much more abundant. V is TRBV4-3 and J is TRBJ2-2, with D hard to call. Germline loops: CDR1 LGHNA, CDR2 YSLEER. The CDR3 is 14 residues long. DNA for the CDR3: TGCACCAGCAGCCAAGAGACGAACACCGGGGAGCTGTTTTTT. Translated, it gives CTSSQETNTGELFF.

The sample holds many counts of this clonotype. The chain combines TRBV7-3 with TRBJ2-1; D gene uncertain. Germline CDR1 SGHTA, CDR2 FQGTGA. This CDR3 spans 13 amino acids. V dropped 1 base and J dropped 7 bases, with 8 bases sitting between them. CDR3 DNA: TGTGCCAGCAGCTTAATGGGTCTAAATGAGCAGTTCTTC. Its protein product is CASSLMGLNEQFF.

Points on this clonotype: A much larger clone lies a single base off, so this may be a read error. The rearrangement uses TRBV15 and TRBJ1-2; D not certain. The CDR3 loop spans 13 amino acids. The V gene's germline CDR1 is LNHNV and CDR2 YYDKDF (reference sequence). CDR3 in DNA: TGTGCCACCAGCAATGATCCTAACTATGGCTACGCCTTC. It encodes CATSNDPNYGYAF.

This clonotype was picked up many times. The chain has TRBV10-3 and TRBJ1-6, with TRBD1 matching 7 bases. This CDR3 spans 14 amino acids. The germline V gene has CDR1 ENHRY and CDR2 SYGVKD. With 6 bases clipped from V and 3 bases from J, the junction kept 2 bases outside the gene matches. The CDR3 reads CAIRGTDYNSPLHF. The CDR3 nucleotides read TGTGCCATCAGAGGGACAGACTATAATTCACCCCTCCACTTT.

This clonotype was found many times. The chain joins TRBV7-2 to TRBJ2-2, with 8 positions matching TRBD2. V dropped 0 bases and J dropped 5; count of bases not matched to a gene: 5. Germline loops: CDR1 SGHTA, CDR2 FQGNSA. The CDR3 runs to 16 residues. The CDR3 loop reads CASSLAGLVGTGELFF. Written as DNA, the CDR3 is TGTGCCAGCAGCTTAGCGGGACTAGTCGGAACCGGGGAGCTGTTTTTT.